What follows describes a single T cell receptor beta chain. No antigen is known for it. This sample is drawn from a study of shared clonotypes between healthy human individuals. Study overall: The people who gave samples were a couple of women and a few men aged 18 to 49. Study observations and caveats: With few donors, the genetic and exposure-history diversity represented was limited.

This CDR3 contains 15 residues. Germline V gene sequence: CDR1 SNHLY, CDR2 FYNNEI. The trim removed 7 bases at V and 1 base at J, leaving 6 bases unmatched. Replicate PCRs for sorted subsets used around 190 ng DNA; this equaled about 30,000 T cell genomes. Using immunoSEQ multiplex PCR, the repertoire was profiled, and TCRdb retains in-frame clones only, with some absent. The profile shows 2.5 million or so clones, just over 90% of them singletons. The rearrangement joins TRBV2 to TRBJ2-5; TRBD2 matches at 10 bases. This receptor was identified in a man younger than 30 in good health. The sequenced sample was naive CD4+ T cells sorted from blood. Subset indicated: CD45RA+ positively selected. CDR3 sequence (DNA): TGTGCCAGCATTAGCGGGAGGCCGGTCCAAGAGACCCAGTACTTC. It yields the protein CASISGRPVQETQYF. The complete variable domain, with remaining parts taken from reference TRBV2 and TRBJ2-5, reads EPEVTQTPSHQVTQMGQEVILRCVPISNHLYFYWYRQILGQKVEFLVSFYNNEISEKSEIFDDQFSVERPDGSNFTLKIRSTKLEDSAMYFCASISGRPVQETQYFGPGTRLLVL.